At least ten counts were recorded for the clone carrying this TCR beta chain. Its antigen remains unidentified. TCRdb processed the 5' RACE reads anew with MiXCR; each CDR3 protein has one entry. The sample records 700,000 to 950,000 distinct CDR3 sequences, roughly an eighth being singletons. Trimming removed 3 bases at V and 2 bases at J, with 11 bases between. The CDR3 is made up of 14 amino acids. These data originate in a study of identical twins. Overall study results and limits: Out-of-frame alpha sequences common to twins exhibited a surplus of low generation probability. Potential partial confounding of zero-insertion analyses by invariant MAIT and iNKT cells was noted. Fewer insertions were carried by abundant cord blood beta clonotypes, but none was seen in memory repertoires.

The data were also submitted as part of a second study, on yellow fever vaccine responses in identical twins. As reported in that work: Among the twins, the vaccine T cell response reportedly seemed partly convergent and partly personalized.

The source of this sequence is a young woman in good health. The J gene is TRBJ2-7, the V gene TRBV12-3 or TRBV12-4; weak D call: TRBD1 (5 bases). Sequenced: PBMCs. CDR3 DNA sequence: TGTGCCAGCAGTTTCGGAGACAGACCCTACGAGCAGTACTTC. Translation: CASSFGDRPYEQYF.